The 2 T cell receptor beta chains given below trace back to one sample, sequenced in a study of T cell repertoires in cytomegalovirus infection. TCRdb reprocessed the reads via MiXCR and lists one record per CDR3 protein. The profile shows about half a million distinct CDR3 sequences, about 33% of them singletons. For these TCRs, the target antigens are not known. Sequenced material: cultured PBMCs, taken from culture after CMV antigen stimulation. The receptors were sampled from a human donor in good health (CMV status not recorded). Some clones in this sample may be carry-over from other donors' samples.

The chain employs TRBV5-6 and TRBJ1-2, with D uncertain. This CDR3 has 15 residues. Germline CDR1 reads SGHDT; CDR2 reads YYEEEE. Trimming took 1 base from V and 8 from J, leaving 18 bases between them. Here the CDR3 DNA reads TGTGCCAGCAGCTTGATACCAGCAGGCCCGGGGGGCTACACCTTC. Translating it yields CASSLIPAGPGGYTF.

This clonotype was seen ten or more times. This CDR3 is CASSSPYPPSGSHNEQFF. The CDR3 nucleotides read TGTGCCAGCAGCTCCCCCTACCCCCCTAGCGGGAGCCACAATGAGCAGTTCTTC. The chain combines TRBV7-2 with TRBJ2-1; 10 bases are shared with TRBD2. J was trimmed by 5 bases and V by 4 bases; bases with no gene match: 14. The CDR3 length is 18 residues. Per the germline V gene, CDR1 is SGHTA and CDR2 is FQGNSA.